This T cell receptor (beta chain) was sequenced for a study of cytomegalovirus exposure and HLA in healthy donors. PCR primers comprised 60 Vbeta and 13 Jbeta primers. The table came from immunoSEQ multiplex PCR; TCRdb's copy has only in-frame clones and leaves some out. The repertoire holds about 110,000 clones, with 70% to 85% as singletons. The CDR3 covers 15 residues. Germline-derived CDR1 and CDR2 are MGHRA and YSYEKL. Trimming left V 1 base short and J 4 bases short, with 8 bases between. V gene TRBV4-1 combines with J gene TRBJ1-6, with a possible D match to TRBD1 (6 bases). The specimen was PBMCs. This receptor was obtained from a man aged 25-40 years in good health and CMV-seropositive. The CDR3 nucleotides read TGCGCCAGCAGCCAAGGAGGGACATATAATTCACCCCTCCACTTT. Protein: CASSQGGTYNSPLHF.